The next 24 T cell receptor beta chains were all read from a single sample in a study of blood T cell repertoires in COVID-19. Libraries were prepared by immunoSEQ multiplex PCR; TCRdb keeps only in-frame clonotypes and omits some of them. The sample lists around 150,000 clones, approximately 95% occurring once. The sequenced material came from peripheral blood. The receptors come from an older woman with COVID-19, enrolled during active disease.

The chain is built from TRBV4-3 and TRBJ2-2, with D tentatively TRBD2 (6 bases). This CDR3 is built from 16 residues. V lost 3 bases and J 2 bases, leaving 13 bases between the germline ends. CDR1 and CDR2 (germline): LGHNA, YSLEER. The CDR3 bases are TGCGCCAGCAGCCAGCGCCGGGACTCCAACACCGGGGAGCTGTTTTTT. It specifies CASSQRRDSNTGELFF.

The CDR3 nucleotides read TGTGCCAGCAGCGTAGAATCCGGACAGAGGAACACTGAAGCTTTCTTT. It yields the protein CASSVESGQRNTEAFF. This chain uses TRBV9 with TRBJ1-1; possibly TRBD1 for D (6 bases). Trimming removed 0 bases from V and 1 base from J, with 13 bases in between. Per the germline V gene, CDR1 is SGDLS and CDR2 is YYNGEE. This CDR3 is built from 16 residues.

The table lists this clone with a count of one. The chain combines TRBV7-2 with TRBJ1-1; D ambiguous. The germline V and J ends were trimmed by 1 base and 0 bases, with 6 bases remaining between them. The CDR3 runs 14 residues. CDR1 SGHTA and CDR2 FQGNSA come from the germline V gene. CDR3 amino acids: CASSLGVLNTEAFF. CDR3 in DNA: TGTGCCAGCAGCTTAGGAGTTTTGAACACTGAAGCTTTCTTT.

The rearrangement joins TRBV30 to TRBJ2-7, with 8 bases aligning to TRBD1. The germline gives CDR1 GTSNPN, CDR2 SVGIG (reference sequence). The CDR3 sequence is 13 residues long. After removal of 6 bases from V and 2 bases from J, the junction contained 6 bases not matched to a gene. The CDR3 sequence: CACQAGGPYEQYF. CDR3 bases: TGTGCCTGCCAAGCAGGGGGCCCCTACGAGCAGTACTTC.

J is TRBJ1-1 and V is TRBV5-6; D gene uncertain. This CDR3 contains 13 residues. Germline CDR1 and CDR2: SGHDT and YYEEEE. Trimming removed 0 bases from V and 5 bases from J, with 8 bases in between. The CDR3 protein is CASSLGTRTEAFF. CDR3 nucleotides: TGTGCCAGCAGCTTGGGAACGCGGACTGAAGCTTTCTTT. The full variable domain, completed using reference TRBV5-6 and TRBJ1-1, is DAGVTQSPTHLIKTRGQQVTLRCSPKSGHDTVSWYQQALGQGPQFIFQYYEEEERQRGNFPDRFSGHQFPNYSSELNVNALLLGDSALYLCASSLGTRTEAFFGQGTRLTVV.

The V and J genes are TRBV27 and TRBJ1-1; D remains ambiguous. CDR1 and CDR2 (germline): MNHEY, SMNVEV (reference sequence). Trimming removed 3 bases from V and 4 bases from J, with 12 bases in between. The CDR3 length is 14 residues. CDR3 DNA sequence: TGTGCCAGCAGTTTTCGTATCTCGGGCACTGAAGCTTTCTTT. Its translation: CASSFRISGTEAFF.

The chain couples TRBV6-2 or TRBV6-3 to TRBJ2-1; 10 bases are a match to TRBD2. Germline assignment: CDR1 MNHEY and CDR2 SVGEGT. V was pared by 2 bases and J by 4 bases, with 5 bases of the junction left unmatched. CDR3 length: 16 residues. CDR3 sequence (DNA): TGTGCCAGCAGTTACCCTGCTAGCGGGGGTTACAATGAGCAGTTCTTC. Residues: CASSYPASGGYNEQFF.

J is TRBJ1-3 and V is TRBV9; D gene ambiguous. CDR3 length: 16 residues. The germline gives CDR1 SGDLS, CDR2 YYNGEE. V lost 0 bases and J 3 bases, leaving 13 bases between the germline ends. The CDR3 DNA follows: TGTGCCAGCAGCGTAGCGCCGGGGAATGTTGGAAACACCATATATTTT. This gives the protein CASSVAPGNVGNTIYF.

As DNA, the CDR3 is TGTGCCAGCTCACCGGACGTCTGGGCGGGCACCGGGGAGCTGTTTTTT. It translates to CASSPDVWAGTGELFF. The chain is built from TRBV18 and TRBJ2-2, with D possibly matching TRBD2 (5 bases). Germline CDR1 reads KGHSH; CDR2 reads LQKENI. The CDR3 extends over 16 amino acids. The V and J ends lost 3 bases and 4 bases respectively, with 15 bases between them.

The chain couples TRBV5-4 to TRBJ1-2; D unresolved. The germline V and J ends were trimmed by 1 base and 2 bases, with 9 bases remaining between them. CDR1 is SGHNT, CDR2 YYREEE, per germline (reference sequence). CDR3 length equals 14 residues. CDR3 DNA: TGTGCCAGCAGCTTGTCCGGGTACAACTATGGCTACACCTTC. Amino acids: CASSLSGYNYGYTF.

Remarks on this clone: An end of the junction does not agree with germline; a read error may underlie this. This chain uses TRBV7-2 with TRBJ2-7; 11 nucleotides match TRBD2. The length of the CDR3 is 14 residues. The germline CDR1 and CDR2 sequences are SGHTA and FQGNSA. CDR3 residues: CASSLAGGSYEQYF. The CDR3 nucleotides read TGTGCCAGCAGCCTAGCGGGGGGATCATACGAGCAGTACTTC.

This clone occurred once. V is TRBV30 and J is TRBJ1-5, with D perhaps matching TRBD1 (5 bases). Trimming removed 4 bases at V and 4 bases at J, with 20 bases between. In germline, CDR1 is GTSNPN, CDR2 SVGIG (reference sequence). The CDR3 loop spans 16 amino acids. The CDR3, as DNA: TGTGCCTGGAAGGGTTCCGGGACTCCGAGAAATCAGCCCCAGCATTTT. This translates into CAWKGSGTPRNQPQHF.

This rearrangement joins TRBV7-2 to TRBJ1-6, with D tentatively TRBD1 (6 bases). Germline V gene sequence: CDR1 SGHTA, CDR2 FQGNSA. The ends were cut back, 5 bases at V and 4 bases at J, with 18 bases in the middle. The CDR3 is 17 residues long. CDR3 residues: CASSPSPRDTYNSPLHF. The CDR3, as DNA: TGTGCCAGCAGCCCCTCGCCCCGGGACACTTATAATTCACCCCTCCACTTT. The full variable domain, completed using reference TRBV7-2 and TRBJ1-6, is GAGVSQSPSNKVTEKGKDVELRCDPISGHTALYWYRQSLGQGLEFLIYFQGNSAPDKSGLPSDRFSAERTGGSVSTLTIQRTQQEDSAVYLCASSPSPRDTYNSPLHFGNGTRLTVT.

The rearrangement links TRBV4-3 to TRBJ2-2; D might be TRBD1 (6 bases). The CDR3 sequence is 15 residues long. CDR1 is LGHNA and CDR2 is YSLEER in the germline V gene. V shed 2 bases and J shed 0 bases, with 7 bases lying between them. The CDR3 DNA is TGCGCCAGCAGCCAAACAGGGACGAACACCGGGGAGCTGTTTTTT. It specifies CASSQTGTNTGELFF.

The count of this clone is one. This chain links TRBV6-5 with TRBJ1-1; a possible D gene is TRBD1 (5 bases). The V gene lost 4 bases and the J gene lost 8 bases, with 14 bases spanning the gap. Germline CDR1 and CDR2: MNHEY and SVGAGI. The CDR3 has 13 amino acids. CDR3 protein: CASSSGLGGEAFF. The DNA for the CDR3 is TGTGCCAGCAGTTCGGGACTAGGAGGCGAAGCTTTCTTT.

The count of this clone is one. The rearrangement joins TRBV12-3 or TRBV12-4 to TRBJ1-2; D not certain. This CDR3 comprises 12 residues. The V gene lost 3 bases and the J gene lost 8 bases, with 10 bases spanning the gap. CDR3 sequence (DNA): TGTGCCAGCAGTTTGGGCAGTCTGGGCTACACCTTC. Amino acid sequence: CASSLGSLGYTF.

This chain connects TRBV10-3 to TRBJ2-7; TRBD1 agrees at 7 bases. Germline trimming cut 4 bases from V and 6 bases from J; bases unmatched to any gene: 6. The germline gives CDR1 ENHRY, CDR2 SYGVKD. CDR3 size: 13 residues. The CDR3 DNA reads as TGTGCCATCAGTGGGACGACAGGGATCGAGCAGTACTTC. This gives the protein CAISGTTGIEQYF.

The J gene is TRBJ1-6, the V gene TRBV30; D perhaps matches TRBD1 (5 bases). V was shortened by 2 bases and J by 4 bases, with 6 bases between the two germline ends. The CDR3 totals 13 residues. Per the germline V gene, CDR1 is GTSNPN and CDR2 is SVGIG (reference sequence). The CDR3 loop reads CAWSQGYNSPLHF. For the CDR3, the DNA is TGTGCCTGGAGTCAGGGATATAATTCACCCCTCCACTTT.

The rearrangement links TRBV5-4 to TRBJ1-2, with D possibly TRBD1 on 5 matching bases. Trimming removed 4 bases at V and 4 bases at J, with 8 bases between. CDR1 and CDR2 (germline): SGHNT, YYREEE (reference sequence). The CDR3 consists of 12 residues. CDR3 amino acids: CASSLDSYGYTF. CDR3 sequence (DNA): TGTGCCAGCAGCCTAGACAGCTATGGCTACACCTTC.

The chain joins TRBV11-2 to TRBJ1-2; D is ambiguous. The germline V and J ends were trimmed by 0 bases and 1 base, with 9 bases remaining between them. From germline, CDR1 is SGHAT and CDR2 FQNNGV. The CDR3 covers 15 residues. The DNA for the CDR3 is TGTGCCAGCAGCTTAGAGCCGGGGATTAACTATGGCTACACCTTC. It translates to CASSLEPGINYGYTF. Using reference TRBV11-2 and TRBJ1-2 for the parts outside the CDR3, the full variable domain is EAGVAQSPRYKIIEKRQSVAFWCNPISGHATLYWYQQILGQGPKLLIQFQNNGVVDDSQLPKDRFSAERLKGVDSTLKIQPAKLEDSAVYLCASSLEPGINYGYTFGSGTRLTVV.

The chain joins TRBV6-6 to TRBJ1-2; no firm D call. The ends were cut back, 2 bases at V and 5 bases at J, with 6 bases in the middle. Germline CDR1 and CDR2: MNHNY and SVGAGI (reference sequence). The CDR3 covers 12 residues. CDR3 DNA sequence: TGTGCCAGCAGTTACGGAGGTTATGGCTACACCTTC. Encoded protein: CASSYGGYGYTF.

This clone was seen a handful of times. CDR3 sequence reads: CSVGTGQVNEKLFF. The CDR3 DNA is TGCAGCGTTGGAACGGGACAGGTTAATGAAAAACTGTTTTTT. The chain recombines TRBV29-1 with TRBJ1-4; 8 positions agree with TRBD1. V trimming: 4 bases; J trimming: 4 bases; junction bases outside the gene matches: 5. Germline CDR1 SQVTM, CDR2 ANQGSEA. CDR3 length: 14 amino acids. The full variable domain, rest sourced from reference TRBV29-1 and TRBJ1-4, is SAVISQKPSRDICQRGTSLTIQCQVDSQVTMMFWYRQQPGQSLTLIATANQGSEATYESGFVIDKFPISRPNLTFSTLTVSNMSPEDSSIYLCSVGTGQVNEKLFFGSGTQLSVL.

V and J are TRBV30 and TRBJ2-5; no clear D. V lost 4 bases and J 3 bases, leaving 6 bases between the germline ends. Per the germline V gene, CDR1 is GTSNPN and CDR2 is SVGIG (reference sequence). This CDR3 comprises 11 residues. Written as DNA, the CDR3 is TGTGCCTGGATGAGAGAAGAGACCCAGTACTTC. It specifies CAWMREETQYF.

The genes are TRBV27 and TRBJ2-1, with 10 bases identical to TRBD2. Trimming removed 5 bases from V and 7 bases from J; junction bases left unmatched: 5. CDR1 MNHEY and CDR2 SMNVEV come from the germline V gene (reference sequence). The CDR3 extends over 14 amino acids. DNA of the CDR3: TGTGCCAGCAGTATCTCTAGCGGGGGTAATGAGCAGTTCTTC. It codes for CASSISSGGNEQFF.